The clone carrying this TCR beta chain was seen repeatedly, ten times or more. What it binds is unknown. This sample is drawn from a study of neurological immune-mediated disorders. By 5'RACE with 10-nucleotide random UMIs, the cDNA was made. One entry per CDR3 protein, called by TCRdb with MiXCR from the 5' RACE reads. This sample yields about 62,000 distinct CDR3 sequences, of which about 3.7% are seen a single time; less than 2.5% belongs to the top ten. The study's findings and limits: Private repertoires in all groups were suggested by the absence of shared CDR3 amino acid sequences among expanded clones across subjects.

This CDR3 comprises 11 residues. The V end was cut by 11 bases, the J end by 5 bases, with 13 bases between. This sequence was found in a woman aged 50 to 60 with multiple sclerosis. The material sequenced was PBMCs. This chain joins TRBV12-3 or TRBV12-4 and TRBJ2-7, with D possibly being TRBD1 (5 bases). CDR3 protein: CACSRVHEQYF. The CDR3 bases are TGTGCCTGCTCCAGGGTCCACGAGCAGTACTTC.